These 10 T cell receptor beta chains share one sample of origin, sequenced in a study of blood T cell repertoires in COVID-19. Some clones are missing from TCRdb's copy, which holds only in-frame ones; the method was immunoSEQ multiplex PCR. The repertoire consists of 350,000 to 450,000 clones, with more than 70% occurring once and the leading ten covering about 1.4%. Sequencing was carried out using PBMCs or T cells enriched from blood (not recorded which). The receptor source for this set is a woman between 18 and 29 years old who had been exposed to COVID-19.

This clone was observed a few times. This chain connects TRBV7-8 to TRBJ1-6; TRBD1 is a possible D gene (5 bases). The germline gives CDR1 SGHVS, CDR2 FQNEAQ. This CDR3 contains 20 residues. V was cut by 1 base and J by 6 bases, with 25 bases left in between. CDR3 loop: CASSLGSGGFEQSPNSPLHF. For the CDR3, the DNA is TGTGCCAGCAGCTTAGGCTCGGGGGGATTTGAACAGTCCCCTAATTCACCCCTCCACTTT.

The chain is built from TRBV7-9 and TRBJ1-2, with unresolved D. Germline assignment: CDR1 SEHNR and CDR2 FQNEAQ (reference sequence). The CDR3 sequence is 14 residues long. V gave up 1 base and J gave up 8 bases, with 14 bases separating them. In nucleotides, the CDR3 is TGTGCCAGCAGCTTAGGGTCCCTGACTAGGGGCTACACCTTC. Its protein is CASSLGSLTRGYTF.

V usage is TRBV24-1 and J usage is TRBJ2-2; a weak D match, TRBD2 (6 bases). From germline, CDR1 is KGHDR and CDR2 SFDVKD. The ends were cut back, 7 bases at V and 5 bases at J, with 10 bases in the middle. There are 13 residues in the CDR3. CDR3 region: CATSGGATGELFF. CDR3 DNA sequence: TGTGCCACCAGCGGAGGGGCGACCGGGGAGCTGTTTTTT.

The J gene is TRBJ2-7, the V gene TRBV6-2 or TRBV6-3; no clear D gene. Deletions cut 0 bases from V and 2 bases from J, with 8 bases between. The CDR3 runs 14 residues. The germline V gene encodes CDR1 MNHEY and CDR2 SVGEGT. As DNA, the CDR3 is TGTGCCAGCAGTTACTCGAAGCGTCCCTACGAGCAGTACTTC. This sequence encodes CASSYSKRPYEQYF.

The chain carries TRBV21-1 and TRBJ1-6; the table's D call of TRBD1 was not tested on the DNA. TRBV21-1 corresponds to a pseudogene. The CDR3 has 18 amino acids. The DNA for the CDR3 is TGTGCCAGCAGCAAGGGTCAGGGCCTTATCTCCTATAATTCACCCCTCCACTTT. Its translation is CASSKGQGLISYNSPLHF.

The gene calls are TRBV7-9 and TRBJ2-1; 7 bases fit TRBD2. CDR1 SEHNR and CDR2 FQNEAQ come from the germline V gene (reference sequence). The CDR3 consists of 14 residues. The V gene end was trimmed by 7 bases and the J gene end by 5 bases; junction bases not matched to a gene: 8. CDR3 loop: CASTLNGGNNEQFF. The CDR3 coding sequence is TGTGCCAGCACCCTAAACGGGGGGAACAATGAGCAGTTCTTC.

The chain recombines TRBV4-1 with TRBJ1-1, with 9 bases lining up with TRBD1. V lost 3 bases and J lost 4; bases outside the gene matches: 9. Per the germline V gene, CDR1 is MGHRA and CDR2 is YSYEKL. This CDR3 contains 16 residues. The CDR3 nucleotides read TGCGCCAGCAGCCAGGCTACAGGGGGCAGGAGCACTGAAGCTTTCTTT. It yields the protein CASSQATGGRSTEAFF.

The CDR3 loop is CASSAQTGGNQPQHF. In DNA form, the CDR3 reads TGTGCCAGTAGTGCCCAAACAGGGGGCAATCAGCCCCAGCATTTT. The gene calls are TRBV19 and TRBJ1-5; 7 nucleotides line up with TRBD1. Per the germline V gene, CDR1 is LNHDA and CDR2 is SQIVND (reference sequence). V lost 5 bases, J lost 2 bases, and 6 bases stayed unmatched. This CDR3 spans 15 amino acids.

The chain has TRBV4-3 and TRBJ1-1; D gene unclear. Looked up from germline, CDR1 is LGHNA and CDR2 is YSLEER. V was shortened by 1 base and J by 1 base, with 7 bases between the two germline ends. The CDR3 is made up of 14 amino acids. The CDR3 sequence: CASSQGAANTEAFF. CDR3 nucleotides: TGCGCCAGCAGCCAAGGGGCAGCGAACACTGAAGCTTTCTTT.

Worth noting for this clone: Distinct nucleotide sequences in the sample also encode this CDR3. V usage is TRBV6-2 or TRBV6-3 and J usage is TRBJ2-7, with TRBD1 matching 7 bases. CDR3 length: 14 residues. Germline V gene sequence: CDR1 MNHEY, CDR2 SVGEGT. Germline trimming cut 3 bases from V and 3 bases from J; bases unmatched to any gene: 5. CDR3 sequence (DNA): TGTGCCAGCAGTTATGGTGCAGGGGGCTACGAGCAGTACTTC. This sequence encodes CASSYGAGGYEQYF.